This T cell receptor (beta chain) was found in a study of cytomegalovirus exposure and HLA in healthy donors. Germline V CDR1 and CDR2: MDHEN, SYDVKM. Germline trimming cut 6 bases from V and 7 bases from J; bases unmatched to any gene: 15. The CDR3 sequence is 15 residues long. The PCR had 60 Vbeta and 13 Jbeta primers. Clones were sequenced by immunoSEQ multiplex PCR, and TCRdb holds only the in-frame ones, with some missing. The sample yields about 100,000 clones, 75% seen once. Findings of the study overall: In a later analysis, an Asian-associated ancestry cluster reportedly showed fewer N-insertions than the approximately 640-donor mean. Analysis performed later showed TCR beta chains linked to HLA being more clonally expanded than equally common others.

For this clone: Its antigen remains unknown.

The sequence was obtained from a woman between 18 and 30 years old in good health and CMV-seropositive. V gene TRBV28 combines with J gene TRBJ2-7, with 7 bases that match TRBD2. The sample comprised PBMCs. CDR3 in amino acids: CASSPRGTRAWEQYF. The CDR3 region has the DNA TGTGCCAGCAGCCCGCGGGGGACCCGGGCGTGGGAGCAGTACTTC.